Each of the 27 T cell receptor beta chains below was sequenced from the same sample in a study of OX40 agonist ivuxolimab in advanced cancers. The library was produced with the immunoSEQ multiplex PCR assay. TCRdb holds this immuneACCESS table with in-frame rearrangements only. Some clones are missing; in checked studies, unresolved V genes explain under half, and the rest has no known cause. The sample profile shows 65,000 to 100,000 clones; about nine tenths of them were found once. Together, the top ten hold around 7% of the sample. This sample comprised CD4+ or CD8+ T cells sorted from blood, obtained in a trial of the OX40 agonist ivuxolimab. The source of these receptors is an adult with an advanced solid tumor such as melanoma, head and neck, liver or kidney cancer.

Concerning this clone itself: Germline is not matched at one junction end, which may reflect a read error. CDR3 loop: CASSEFGPGGKKF. DNA of the CDR3: TGTGCCAGCAGTGAATTTGGCCCCGGGGGGAAAAAATTT. The V gene is TRBV25-1, the J gene TRBJ1-1; D might be TRBD1 (5 bases). Looked up from germline, CDR1 is MGHDK and CDR2 is SYGVNS. This CDR3 comprises 13 residues.

V gene TRBV7-9 combines with J gene TRBJ1-2; D gene ambiguous. Trimming stripped 5 bases from V and 4 bases from J, with 11 bases between. CDR3 length: 13 residues. From germline, CDR1 is SEHNR and CDR2 FQNEAQ (reference sequence). The CDR3 reads CASSREETYGYTF. For the CDR3, the DNA is TGTGCCAGCAGCCGGGAAGAGACCTATGGCTACACCTTC.

The genes are TRBV27 and TRBJ2-7; a weak D match, TRBD2 (5 bases). Germline CDR1 is MNHEY and CDR2 is SMNVEV (reference sequence). With 2 bases removed from V and 3 bases from J, the gap between germline ends came to 14 bases. The CDR3 spans 15 residues. The CDR3 DNA reads as TGTGCCAGCAGTTTAAGCCGGGATAAGTACTACGAGCAGTACTTC. It specifies CASSLSRDKYYEQYF.

The chain uses TRBV27 and TRBJ2-4, with TRBD2 identical over 7 bases. The length of the CDR3 is 15 residues. Germline assignment: CDR1 MNHEY and CDR2 SMNVEV (reference sequence). V trimming: 0 bases; J trimming: 9 bases; junction bases outside the gene matches: 8. CDR3 sequence (DNA): TGTGCCAGCAGTTTATCGGGGCGGGAGTGGGGCATTCAGTACTTC. It is translated as CASSLSGREWGIQYF.

The chain couples TRBV7-2 to TRBJ1-5; TRBD1 is a possible D gene (5 bases). V gave up 6 bases and J gave up 5 bases, with 17 bases separating them. The CDR3 is made up of 15 amino acids. Germline V CDR1 and CDR2: SGHTA, FQGNSA. The DNA for the CDR3 is TGTGCCAGCAGTTTCCAATCCGGGGACGATCAGCCCCAGCATTTT. It yields the protein CASSFQSGDDQPQHF. Full variable domain (remainder filled in from reference TRBV7-2 and TRBJ1-5): GAGVSQSPSNKVTEKGKDVELRCDPISGHTALYWYRQSLGQGLEFLIYFQGNSAPDKSGLPSDRFSAERTGGSVSTLTIQRTQQEDSAVYLCASSFQSGDDQPQHFGDGTRLSIL.

The V call is TRBV7-3, the J call TRBJ2-5; D might be TRBD1 (6 bases). The ends were cut back, 0 bases at V and 4 bases at J, with 6 bases in the middle. The length of the CDR3 is 13 residues. Germline V gene data show CDR1 as SGHTA and CDR2 as FQGTGA. CDR3 protein: CASSLTTGETQYF. CDR3 nucleotide sequence: TGTGCCAGCAGCTTAACGACAGGAGAGACCCAGTACTTC.

V usage is TRBV19 and J usage is TRBJ2-2, with a weak D call TRBD1 (5 bases). V lost 5 bases to trimming and J lost 2 bases, with 9 bases between them. Germline CDR1 reads LNHDA; CDR2 reads SQIVND (reference sequence). The CDR3 runs to 14 residues. The CDR3 reads CASSSQGNTGELFF. In DNA, the CDR3 is TGTGCCAGTAGTTCGCAGGGAAACACCGGGGAGCTGTTTTTT.

The V call is TRBV5-4, the J call TRBJ2-5, with 9 nucleotides matching TRBD2. V was clipped by 4 bases and J by 4 bases; unmatched bases: 20. Looked up from germline, CDR1 is SGHNT and CDR2 is YYREEE (reference sequence). The CDR3 loop spans 19 amino acids. The CDR3 sequence: CASSRSWGTSSFGGETQYF. Here the CDR3 DNA reads TGTGCCAGCAGCCGGAGTTGGGGGACTAGCTCCTTTGGGGGAGAGACCCAGTACTTC. Together with reference TRBV5-4 and TRBJ2-5, the CDR3 gives the full variable domain: ETGVTQSPTHLIKTRGQQVTLRCSSQSGHNTVSWYQQALGQGPQFIFQYYREEENGRGNFPPRFSGLQFPNYSSELNVNALELDDSALYLCASSRSWGTSSFGGETQYFGPGTRLLVL.

The chain couples TRBV6-1 to TRBJ2-7; 9 bases fit TRBD1. The CDR3 contains 15 residues. Losses at the gene ends were 7 bases for V and 7 bases for J; bases not matched to a gene: 14. The germline CDR1 and CDR2 sequences are MNHNS and SASEGT. The CDR3 is CASNRAWTGEAEQYF. DNA of the CDR3: TGTGCCAGCAATAGGGCATGGACAGGGGAGGCAGAGCAGTACTTC.

This clone occurred once. V and J are TRBV28 and TRBJ2-7, with D unclear. CDR1 MDHEN and CDR2 SYDVKM come from the germline V gene. V lost 6 bases and J lost 1, with 13 bases in between. This CDR3 contains 14 residues. CDR3: CASSPLRPSYEQYF. The CDR3 nucleotides read TGTGCCAGCAGCCCACTGCGACCGTCCTACGAGCAGTACTTC. Full variable domain (remainder filled in from reference TRBV28 and TRBJ2-7): DVKVTQSSRYLVKRTGEKVFLECVQDMDHENMFWYRQDPGLGLRLIYFSYDVKMKEKGDIPEGYSVSREKKERFSLILESASTNQTSMYLCASSPLRPSYEQYFGPGTRLTVT.

Only one count was recorded for this clone. J is TRBJ2-7 and V is TRBV19; no firm D call. V shed 5 bases and J shed 1 base, with 18 bases lying between them. The CDR3 has 16 residues. Germline CDR1 LNHDA, CDR2 SQIVND (reference sequence). The CDR3 bases are TGTGCCAGTAGTGCCCCCGGCCGAGAGAAATCCTACGAGCAGTACTTC. This translates into CASSAPGREKSYEQYF.

This clone showed up just once. The chain recombines TRBV6-4 with TRBJ1-5; D is perhaps TRBD1 (6 bases). CDR1 and CDR2 from the germline V gene are MRHNA and SNTAGT. With 10 bases removed from V and 4 bases from J, the gap between germline ends came to 20 bases. The CDR3 totals 15 residues. The CDR3 region is CAKGGPLDLNQPQHF. The CDR3 bases are TGTGCCAAGGGGGGACCTCTGGACCTAAATCAGCCCCAGCATTTT.

The chain has TRBV12-5 and TRBJ2-5; 10 bases match TRBD2. Germline V gene sequence: CDR1 LGHNT, CDR2 FRNRAP. V shed 1 base, J shed 7 bases, and the junction held 6 bases outside the gene matches. The CDR3 has 15 amino acids. This CDR3 reads CASGLGASGSVTQYF. In DNA form, the CDR3 reads TGTGCTAGTGGTTTGGGGGCTAGCGGGAGTGTGACCCAGTACTTC.

The rearrangement uses TRBV7-9 and TRBJ2-5, with 13 bases identical to TRBD2. V lost 2 bases, J lost 1 base, and 7 bases stayed unmatched. The CDR3 runs 18 residues. Germline V gene data show CDR1 as SEHNR and CDR2 as FQNEAQ (reference sequence). CDR3 sequence (DNA): TGTGCCAGCAGCTTAACCGGACTAGCGGGAGCCAGCCAAGAGACCCAGTACTTC. Translated: CASSLTGLAGASQETQYF.

This CDR3 is CASSQVLGIKRPEQFF. In DNA form, the CDR3 reads TGTGCCAGCAGCCAAGTACTAGGGATCAAGCGACCTGAGCAGTTCTTC. The V and J genes are TRBV4-2 and TRBJ2-1, with a possible D match to TRBD2 (5 bases). The CDR3 totals 16 residues. In germline, CDR1 is LGHNA, CDR2 YNFKEQ. Trimming shortened V by 1 base and J by 9 bases, and 19 bases separated the two germline ends.

The gene calls are TRBV5-1 and TRBJ2-7; D is unclear. The CDR3 runs to 12 residues. V lost 4 bases and J 6 bases, leaving 11 bases between the germline ends. CDR1 is SGHRS, CDR2 YFSETQ, per germline. This CDR3 is CASSVPSGEQYF. The CDR3 region has the DNA TGCGCCAGCAGCGTACCTTCCGGCGAGCAGTACTTC.

The genes are TRBV29-1 and TRBJ2-1; no firm D call. Germline CDR1 reads SQVTM; CDR2 reads ANQGSEA. The CDR3 contains 14 residues. Trimming pared 3 bases from V and 5 bases from J, leaving 14 bases between. DNA for the CDR3: TGCAGCGTTGACCGTGCCACCTCTAACAATGAGCAGTTCTTC. Translated: CSVDRATSNNEQFF.

The chain combines TRBV6-1 with TRBJ2-7; no clear D gene. This CDR3 has 12 residues. V lost 1 base and J lost 8, with 9 bases in between. Germline V lookup: CDR1 MNHNS, CDR2 SASEGT. The CDR3 DNA follows: TGTGCCAGCAGTGAAGTAAGAGGCAAGCAGTACTTC. Its translation is CASSEVRGKQYF.

The genes are TRBV7-2 and TRBJ2-2; D is undetermined. Between the trimmed V and J ends, which lost 6 bases and 6 bases, there was a span of 17 bases. The CDR3 totals 15 residues. Germline-derived CDR1 and CDR2 are SGHTA and FQGNSA. The CDR3 spells CASSRISRSAGELFF. Written as DNA, the CDR3 is TGTGCCAGCAGTCGGATCTCACGCTCGGCCGGGGAGCTGTTTTTT.

The chain recombines TRBV9 with TRBJ1-4; D is possibly TRBD1 (5 bases). The germline CDR1 and CDR2 sequences are SGDLS and YYNGEE. CDR3 size: 14 residues. Trimming pared 0 bases from V and 6 bases from J, leaving 9 bases between. The CDR3 is CASSVGAGDEKLFF. CDR3 DNA sequence: TGTGCCAGCAGCGTAGGAGCGGGGGATGAAAAACTGTTTTTT.

The chain links TRBV16 to TRBJ1-2, with D hard to call. The CDR3 runs to 13 residues. The V end was cut by 7 bases, the J end by 4 bases, with 13 bases between. Germline V CDR1 and CDR2: KGHSY, FQNENV. CDR3 in amino acids: CASTVDVSYGYTF. The CDR3 DNA reads TGTGCCAGCACGGTGGACGTTAGCTATGGCTACACCTTC.

The gene calls are TRBV27 and TRBJ2-4; TRBD1 matches at 7 bases. Per the germline V gene, CDR1 is MNHEY and CDR2 is SMNVEV (reference sequence). J lost 0 bases, V lost 6 bases, and 11 bases had no gene match. The CDR3 sequence is 17 residues long. This CDR3 is CASRMKGTELAKNIQYF. The DNA for the CDR3 is TGTGCCAGCAGAATGAAGGGGACAGAACTAGCCAAAAACATTCAGTACTTC.

This clone has just a few counts. The rearrangement uses TRBV29-1 and TRBJ2-7, with 10 bases lining up with TRBD1. Germline assignment: CDR1 SQVTM and CDR2 ANQGSEA. Trimming cost V 7 bases and J 1 base; bases outside gene matches: 4. CDR3 size: 13 residues. The CDR3 sequence is CSAGQGESYEQYF. CDR3 in DNA: TGCAGCGCCGGACAGGGGGAATCCTACGAGCAGTACTTC.

The rearrangement uses TRBV27 and TRBJ2-3, with D perhaps matching TRBD2 (5 bases). Per the germline V gene, CDR1 is MNHEY and CDR2 is SMNVEV (reference sequence). The length of the CDR3 is 14 residues. Trimming pared 2 bases from V and 6 bases from J, leaving 12 bases between. The CDR3 loop reads CASSLLATRDTQYF. The CDR3 DNA follows: TGTGCCAGCAGTTTACTAGCTACCCGGGATACGCAGTATTTT.

This chain connects TRBV7-6 to TRBJ2-5; a weak D match, TRBD2 (7 bases). Trimming stripped 1 base from V and 7 bases from J, with 16 bases between. Germline V gene sequence: CDR1 SGHVS, CDR2 FNYEAQ. The CDR3 is 15 amino acids. CDR3 bases: TGTGCCAGCAGCTTAGAGTACAGGGAGGGAGCGACCCAGTACTTC. Protein sequence: CASSLEYREGATQYF.

V usage is TRBV9 and J usage is TRBJ2-1, with 8 bases fitting TRBD2. Germline V CDR1 and CDR2: SGDLS, YYNGEE. This CDR3 is 14 amino acids long. The V gene end was trimmed by 2 bases and the J gene end by 9 bases; junction bases not matched to a gene: 7. In nucleotides, the CDR3 is TGTGCCAGCAGCGTCTCGGGAGGGGTGGGTGAGCAGTTCTTC. Translating gives CASSVSGGVGEQFF.

The chain links TRBV19 to TRBJ2-7; tentative D call: TRBD1 (5 bases). This CDR3 is 12 amino acids long. V dropped 5 bases and J dropped 3 bases, with 8 bases sitting between them. Germline V gene sequence: CDR1 LNHDA, CDR2 SQIVND (reference sequence). The CDR3 loop is CASSRQGYEQYF. In DNA, the CDR3 is TGTGCCAGTAGTCGCCAGGGCTACGAGCAGTACTTC.